This is a list of T cell receptor beta chains from one sample in a study of blood T cell repertoires in COVID-19. Clones were sequenced by immunoSEQ multiplex PCR, and TCRdb holds only the in-frame ones, with some missing. There are some 180,000 clones in the sample; 80% to 90% occur only once, and approximately 11% lies in the top ten. Sequencing was done on a sample of peripheral blood. The receptors derive from a woman between 40 and 50 years old with COVID-19, enrolled during active disease. The CDR3 runs from the conserved cysteine through the conserved F or W. The D gene is left open where the match is weak. Some rows mark clone size as missing; the rest say once, few, many or name a class of expanded clone.

d_call	clone_size	j_call	v_call	cdr3_nt	cdr3_aa
TRBD2	-	TRBJ2-5	TRBV11-2	TGTGCCAGCAGACGACTAGCGGGGACCCAAGAGACCCAGTACTTC	CASRRLAGTQETQYF
TRBD1	-	TRBJ1-2	TRBV14	TGTGCCAGCAGCCAACGGGACAGGGGCGTTCGGTGGAATGGCTACACCTTC	CASSQRDRGVRWNGYTF
-	few	TRBJ1-5	TRBV2	TGTGCCAGCAATCAGAGGGTATCTAATCAGCCCCAGCATTTT	CASNQRVSNQPQHF
TRBD1	once	TRBJ1-2	TRBV29-1	TGCAGCGTTGAGTGGAGGGGACAGCCGTATGGCTACACCTTC	CSVEWRGQPYGYTF
TRBD2	-	TRBJ2-3	TRBV6-5	TGTGCCAGCAGTTACGTTGGGACTAGCGGCACAGATACGCAGTATTTT	CASSYVGTSGTDTQYF
TRBD1	-	TRBJ1-1	TRBV13	TGTGCCAGCAGCGTCGGGACAGGGGGTATGGACACTGAAGCTTTCTTT	CASSVGTGGMDTEAFF
-	-	TRBJ2-5	TRBV12-3/TRBV12-4	TGTGCCAGCAATACACAGGGAATAGAGACCCAGTACTTC	CASNTQGIETQYF
TRBD1	few	TRBJ1-1	TRBV11-2	TGTGCCAGCAGCTTAGCTCCAGGACAGGGGGCGTCCGAAGCTTTCTTT	CASSLAPGQGASEAFF
-	-	TRBJ2-7	TRBV7-2	TGTGCCAGCAGCCTTCAGGGTACATACGAGCAGTACTTC	CASSLQGTYEQYF
-	-	TRBJ2-5	TRBV5-4	TGTGCCAGCAGAGCAAACAGAGCTCAAGAGACCCAGTACTTC	CASRANRAQETQYF
TRBD2	-	TRBJ2-3	TRBV5-1	TGCGCCAGCAGCTTGAGTATGGGAGGGTCGGGGCAGTATTTT	CASSLSMGGSGQYF
-	-	TRBJ1-1	TRBV10-3	TGTGCCATCAGTGAGGATCTGGACAGCCCTGGGGTGAAAGCTTTCTTT	CAISEDLDSPGVKAFF
TRBD1	-	TRBJ2-1	TRBV19	TGTGCCAGTAGTATCCCGGGACAGGCCTACAATGAGCAGTTCTTC	CASSIPGQAYNEQFF
-	-	TRBJ1-2	TRBV6-6	TGTGCCAGCAGTGCACAGGATTCTCGACCTGGCTACACCTTC	CASSAQDSRPGYTF
TRBD1	few	TRBJ1-4	TRBV11-2	TGTGCCAGCAGCCCCACCTCAGGGGGCGGTGGAAAACTGTTTTTT	CASSPTSGGGGKLFF
TRBD2	-	TRBJ2-1	TRBV4-1	TGCGCCAGCAGCGAACTAGCGGGAGGTTTAGGGGAGCAGTTCTTC	CASSELAGGLGEQFF
-	-	TRBJ1-1	TRBV14	TGTGCCAGCAGCCAAGATAGGAACACTGAAGCTTTCTTT	CASSQDRNTEAFF
TRBD2	-	TRBJ2-3	TRBV6-2/TRBV6-3	TGTGCCAGCAGTTACAACCCTCAGCGGGATAGAACTGATACGCAGTATTTT	CASSYNPQRDRTDTQYF
TRBD1	-	TRBJ2-1	TRBV7-9	TGTGCCAGCAGCCAATATGTGACAGGGGGTAGCGATGAGCAGTTCTTC	CASSQYVTGGSDEQFF
-	-	TRBJ1-3	TRBV7-9	TGTGCCAGCAGCCGGACGATATCAGGGGCTGGAAACACCATATATTTT	CASSRTISGAGNTIYF
-	-	TRBJ1-2	TRBV7-2	TGTGCCAGCAGCTTAGACGGACTCTATGGCTACACCTTC	CASSLDGLYGYTF
TRBD1	-	TRBJ2-1	TRBV29-1	TGCAGCGCAGACAGGGTCGCCAATGAGCAGTTCTTC	CSADRVANEQFF
-	-	TRBJ1-2	TRBV30	TGTGCCTGGAGTGGAGGATACTATGGCTACACCTTC	CAWSGGYYGYTF
TRBD1	-	TRBJ1-6	TRBV11-2	TGTGCCAGCCGAACTCCAGGGACAGGGGAGTCACCCCTCCACTTT	CASRTPGTGESPLHF
TRBD1	-	TRBJ1-1	TRBV28	TGTGCCAGCAGTTCACCAGGGGGGCGGGACACTGAAGCTTTCTTT	CASSSPGGRDTEAFF
-	-	TRBJ1-5	TRBV2	TGTGCCAGCAGTGACTCGCGTCTCGGCAATCAGCCCCAGCATTTT	CASSDSRLGNQPQHF
-	-	TRBJ1-2	TRBV28	TGTGCCAGCAGTTTTTCCAAGACGGACACCTATGGCTACACCTTC	CASSFSKTDTYGYTF
TRBD1	-	TRBJ2-3	TRBV5-5	TGTGCCAGCAGCTTAGGGACAGGGGGTTGGACAGATACGCAGTATTTT	CASSLGTGGWTDTQYF
-	-	TRBJ2-3	TRBV5-1	TGCGCCAGCAGCTTGGAGCTAGCCCACACAGATACGCAGTATTTT	CASSLELAHTDTQYF
TRBD1	-	TRBJ2-3	TRBV18	TGTGCCAGTTCACTGGGACAGGGACGCACAGATACGCAGTATTTT	CASSLGQGRTDTQYF
-	-	TRBJ1-1	TRBV2	TGTGCCAGACAGGGCGGCACTGAAGCTTTCTTT	CARQGGTEAFF
-	few	TRBJ2-3	TRBV11-2	TGTGCCAGCAGCTTATTGGGTCCGGGTGATACGCAGTATTTT	CASSLLGPGDTQYF
-	-	TRBJ2-2	TRBV19	TGTGCCAGTGCAGGGCTGAACCGGGAGCTGTTTTTT	CASAGLNRELFF
TRBD1	-	TRBJ2-1	TRBV5-1	TGCGCCAGCAGCTTGGTTGGACAGGGTTATGAGCAGTTCTTC	CASSLVGQGYEQFF
-	many	TRBJ1-4	TRBV18	TGTGCCAGCTCAACAACGCAAATTGCAACTAATGAAAAACTGTTTTTT	CASSTTQIATNEKLFF
TRBD1	few	TRBJ2-1	TRBV28	TGTGCCAGCACCTACAGGGGCTACAATGAGCAGTTCTTC	CASTYRGYNEQFF
-	few	TRBJ1-6	TRBV18	TGTGCCAGCTCACCCGGACAGATTAATTCACCCCTCCACTTT	CASSPGQINSPLHF
-	-	TRBJ1-5	TRBV15	TGTGCCACCAGCAGAGAGCGGCTGGGGCCCCAGCATTTT	CATSRERLGPQHF
-	-	TRBJ1-1	TRBV6-5	TGTGCCAGCAGCTCCTTGTGGGGGCTGAACACTGAAGCTTTCTTT	CASSSLWGLNTEAFF
-	-	TRBJ1-6	TRBV5-4	TGTGCCAGCAGCCGCGGTGACTATAATTCACCCCTCCACTTT	CASSRGDYNSPLHF
-	-	TRBJ2-7	TRBV7-5	TGTGCCAGAAGCCACGATCCGGCTGGGACTAGCGGGAGACCCTACGAGCAGTACTTC	CARSHDPAGTSGRPYEQYF